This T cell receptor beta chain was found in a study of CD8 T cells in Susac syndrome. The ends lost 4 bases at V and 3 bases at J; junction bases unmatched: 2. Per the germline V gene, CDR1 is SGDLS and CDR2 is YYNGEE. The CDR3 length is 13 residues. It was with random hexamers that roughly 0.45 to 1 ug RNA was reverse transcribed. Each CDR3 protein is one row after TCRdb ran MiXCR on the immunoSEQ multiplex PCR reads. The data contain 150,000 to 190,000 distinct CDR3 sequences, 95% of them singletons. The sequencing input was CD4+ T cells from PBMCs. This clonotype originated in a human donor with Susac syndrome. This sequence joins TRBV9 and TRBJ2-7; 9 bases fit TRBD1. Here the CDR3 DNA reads TGTGCCAGCAGCCCGGACAGGGGCTACGAGCAGTACTTC. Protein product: CASSPDRGYEQYF.